This T cell receptor beta chain originates from a study of cytomegalovirus exposure and HLA in healthy donors (TCRdb year 2017). Regarding the complete study: According to a later analysis, one platform produced both the roughly 130 validation repertoires and the roughly 650 repertoires of the first cohort. The aim of the study was to test whether cataloging public T cell receptors could identify signatures of past pathogen exposure. A separate validation cohort of roughly 120 different subjects was used in addition to the roughly 700-subject first cohort. The study combined high-throughput TCR immunosequencing, statistical association of individual TCRs with disease status, and machine learning to predict cytomegalovirus infection status. Overall study results and their limits: Cytomegalovirus status was reported to be diagnosed by the classifier with high specificity and sensitivity in both the original and validation cohorts. Across donors, most TCR sequences were observed very rarely, whereas some public TCRs were present in many individuals. The study gave a list of under 200 TCR beta chains associated with cytomegalovirus. In vitro tests confirmed that a few of the cytomegalovirus-associated TCR beta chains recognize cytomegalovirus antigens. All 120 or so repertoires were used to score co-occurrence in the validation cohort in a later analysis, because that analysis had no HLA typing for the cohort. Subsequent analysis determined that TCRs grouped into clusters in the first cohort also showed a tendency toward co-occurrence across the 90 to 150 validation repertoires, and approximately 93% of cluster scores exceeded 0. The authors suggested that the approach could potentially be generalized to other disease states and immunological phenotypes.

Libraries were made using the immunoSEQ multiplex PCR assay. Regarding the original processing steps: A statistical classification framework was built to diagnose cytomegalovirus status from the catalog of TCR beta chain sequences. Not all clones reach the TCRdb copy of this immuneACCESS table, which keeps in-frame sequences only. Checked studies attribute under half of the gap to unresolved V genes and leave the rest unexplained. V and J calls and clone size are as listed in that table; D and trimming were resolved from the DNA. The sample records roughly 310,000 clones, approximately 85% of which are singletons. In total, the top ten clones hold approximately 0.96% of the sample. Cut back by 3 bases and 2 bases, the V and J ends lie 14 bases apart. The germline V gene supplies CDR1 MGHRA and CDR2 YSYEKL. The CDR3 runs 15 amino acids, cysteine and phenylalanine included. Of the read, only the CDR3 DNA is kept; its 45 bases are in frame from base 1.

Donors formed part of the validation cohort, which comprised over a hundred subjects and was distinct from the first cohort of 666 subjects. Regarding this clone: Its target antigen remains unknown. No much larger clone exists at a distance of one base, and base qualities are not known.

Sequences were obtained from PBMCs. The source of this sequence is a man younger than 40 in good health and CMV-seronegative. The chain is encoded by TRBV4-1 joined to TRBJ2-7, with TRBD1 as a weak D call on 6 bases. The base sequence is TGCGCCAGCAGCCACACCGCAGGGGCAACCTACGAGCAGTACTTC. Its translation reads: CASSHTAGATYEQYF.